One sample yielded the 19 T cell receptor beta chains listed below, sequenced in a study of molecular identifiers for immune sequencing clone quantification. TCRdb independently ran MiXCR on the PCR reads; one entry per CDR3 protein. In the table there are a few hundred thousand distinct CDR3 sequences, around a fifth of which are singletons. The material sequenced was naive CD8+ T cells from blood, with Jurkat cell RNA spiked in. Subset: FACS-sorted CD8+CD4-CCR7+CD45RA+ naive T cells. The receptor source for this set is a human donor in good health. Some libraries in this study had Jurkat cell RNA spiked in.

As regards this clonotype: This likely reflects a read error, since a far larger clone is one base away. This chain links TRBV12-3 or TRBV12-4 with TRBJ2-1; maybe TRBD2 (5 bases). There are 12 residues in the CDR3. CDR3 nucleotide sequence: TGTGCCAGCAGTCTAGCAGGCGATGTGCAGTTCTTC. It translates to CASSLAGDVQFF.

The chain joins TRBV19 to TRBJ2-5; D is possibly TRBD2 (5 bases). V shed 4 bases and J shed 5 bases, with 20 bases lying between them. CDR1 and CDR2 from the germline V gene are LNHDA and SQIVND (reference sequence). The CDR3 extends over 16 amino acids. CDR3 region: CASSTPRGMDRETQYF. CDR3 nucleotides: TGTGCCAGTAGTACCCCCCGAGGGATGGACCGCGAGACCCAGTACTTC.

The table lists this clonotype with a few counts. The CDR3 nucleotides read TGTGCCAGCAGTTTTTCTTTAGGGACAGAGGGAGTAGGGAACACTGAAGCTTTCTTT. It codes for CASSFSLGTEGVGNTEAFF. This chain joins TRBV28 and TRBJ1-1; TRBD1 matches 7 bases. The CDR3 extends over 19 amino acids. The V gene end was trimmed by 3 bases and the J gene end by 1 base; junction bases not matched to a gene: 17. In germline, CDR1 is MDHEN, CDR2 SYDVKM.

The gene calls are TRBV7-2 and TRBJ2-5; weak D call: TRBD2 (7 bases). Germline CDR1 SGHTA, CDR2 FQGNSA. The CDR3 has 16 amino acids. The germline V and J ends were trimmed by 4 bases and 5 bases, with 20 bases remaining between them. CDR3 nucleotide sequence: TGTGCCAGCAGCTCAACGCGGGGGCGGGGGTGGGAGACCCAGTACTTC. It is translated as CASSSTRGRGWETQYF.

This clonotype was found many times. The chain recombines TRBV5-1 with TRBJ2-7; TRBD1 aligns across 9 bases. This CDR3 spans 16 amino acids. The V and J ends lost 5 bases and 2 bases, in that order; junction bases with no gene match: 11. From germline, CDR1 is SGHRS and CDR2 YFSETQ. The CDR3 nucleotides are TGCGCCAGCAGTGGGGTAGGGGACAGGGACCCCTACGAGCAGTACTTC. Amino acids: CASSGVGDRDPYEQYF.

The CDR3: CASSQGGGEPQHF. The DNA for the CDR3 is TGCGCCAGCAGCCAAGGGGGGGGGGAGCCCCAGCATTTT. The rearrangement joins TRBV4-3 to TRBJ1-5; a weak D match, TRBD1 (5 bases). The V and J ends lost 1 base and 8 bases respectively, with 9 bases between them. CDR1 LGHNA and CDR2 YSLEER come from the germline V gene. The CDR3 is 13 residues long.

This chain connects TRBV29-1 to TRBJ1-3; D call uncertain. Germline V gives CDR1 SQVTM, CDR2 ANQGSEA. CDR3 length: 11 residues. Trimming cost V 6 bases and J 4 bases, with 7 bases left between them. Here the CDR3 reads CSVLEGNTIYF. The CDR3, as DNA: TGCAGCGTACTTGAAGGAAACACCATATATTTT.

This clonotype showed up just a few times. The rearrangement links TRBV28 to TRBJ1-2; no reliable D call. The germline V gene has CDR1 MDHEN and CDR2 SYDVKM. Trimming cost V 3 bases and J 4 bases, with 18 bases left between them. The CDR3 spans 16 residues. CDR3 coding DNA: TGTGCCAGCAGTTTGGGCCAGGCGATTGTGTCCTATGGCTACACCTTC. It specifies CASSLGQAIVSYGYTF.

The rearrangement links TRBV4-3 to TRBJ2-2, with 12 bases lining up with TRBD2. CDR1 and CDR2 from the germline V gene are LGHNA and YSLEER. The CDR3 loop spans 19 amino acids. The V gene end was trimmed by 1 base and the J gene end by 7 bases; junction bases not matched to a gene: 13. The CDR3 spells CASSQGASSSGRASGELFF. CDR3 nucleotides: TGCGCCAGCAGCCAAGGTGCCTCGTCTAGCGGGAGGGCGAGCGGGGAGCTGTTTTTT.

V and J are TRBV25-1 and TRBJ2-3; 9 nucleotides agree with TRBD2. The CDR3 spans 13 residues. Germline CDR1 and CDR2: MGHDK and SYGVNS. Trimming cost V 8 bases and J 4 bases; bases outside gene matches: 4. The CDR3 protein is CASGGGEADTQYF. For the CDR3, the DNA is TGTGCCAGCGGCGGGGGGGAAGCAGATACGCAGTATTTT.

This clonotype was seen only a few times. The rearrangement uses TRBV6-5 and TRBJ1-6; TRBD1 matches 9 bases. The germline gives CDR1 MNHEY, CDR2 SVGAGI. The CDR3 has 15 residues. J gave up 8 bases and V 2 bases, and 4 bases lay outside the gene matches. In nucleotides, the CDR3 is TGTGCCAGCAGTTACGGGACAGGGAGGGATTCACCCCTCCACTTT. Protein product: CASSYGTGRDSPLHF.

Comment on this clonotype: A much larger clone is a single base away; this may be a read error. The J gene is TRBJ2-5, the V gene TRBV7-9, with 7 bases identical to TRBD1. The CDR3 is 16 amino acids. Germline V lookup: CDR1 SEHNR, CDR2 FQNEAQ (reference sequence). The ends lost 1 base at V and 4 bases at J; junction bases unmatched: 9. CDR3 amino acids: CASSLEGAKGAETQYF. For the CDR3, the DNA is TGTGCCAGCAGCTTAGAAGGGGCGAAGGGGGCAGAGACCCAGTACTTC.

Comment on this clonotype: With a much larger clone just one base away, this may be a read error. The rearrangement joins TRBV19 to TRBJ2-3; D is undetermined. The better agreement between TRBJ1-5 and the DNA end casts doubt on the J call. CDR3 length equals 15 residues. Per the germline V gene, CDR1 is LNHDA and CDR2 is SQIVND (reference sequence). The CDR3 loop is CASEVGIGTTDTQHF. The CDR3 DNA reads TGTGCCAGTGAAGTGGGCATCGGTACCACAGATACGCAGCATTTT.

This clonotype has at least ten counts. The chain joins TRBV6-2 or TRBV6-3 to TRBJ1-1, with 9 bases fitting TRBD1. Trimming at V came to 4 bases and at J to 4 bases, leaving 4 bases not matched to a gene. Germline V gene sequence: CDR1 MNHEY, CDR2 SVGEGT. The CDR3 spans 14 residues. In DNA form, the CDR3 reads TGTGCCAGCAGTTTCGAGGACAGGGGCACTGAAGCTTTCTTT. It translates to CASSFEDRGTEAFF.

This clonotype was counted only a few times. The chain uses TRBV20-1 and TRBJ1-3; D gene uncertain. Germline CDR1 DFQATT, CDR2 SNEGSKA (reference sequence). Trimming cost V 1 base and J 7 bases, with 11 bases left between them. The CDR3 is 13 amino acids. CDR3: CSARVYGRNTIYF. In DNA form, the CDR3 reads TGCAGTGCTAGAGTTTATGGAAGGAACACCATATATTTT.

This rearrangement joins TRBV12-3 or TRBV12-4 to TRBJ2-5; 8 bases fit TRBD1. This CDR3 comprises 14 residues. Losses at the gene ends were 4 bases for V and 5 bases for J; bases not matched to a gene: 6. The DNA for the CDR3 is TGTGCCAGCAGTTGGTCGACAGGGGTGGAGACCCAGTACTTC. This sequence encodes CASSWSTGVETQYF.

This clonotype was counted only a few times. This chain connects TRBV12-3 or TRBV12-4 to TRBJ1-2; no firm D call. Trimming took off 6 bases at V and 7 bases at J, with 15 bases between the two ends. CDR3 length: 13 amino acids. In DNA, the CDR3 is TGTGCCAGCAGCCCTTTGGGGTCCTTTGGCTACACCTTC. Its protein is CASSPLGSFGYTF.

The chain employs TRBV2 and TRBJ1-1, with TRBD1 identical over 8 bases. CDR1 and CDR2 from the germline V gene are SNHLY and FYNNEI. V was clipped by 2 bases and J by 0 bases; unmatched bases: 5. CDR3 length: 16 residues. CDR3 sequence reads: CASSELGQAMNTEAFF. The CDR3 coding sequence is TGTGCCAGCAGTGAATTGGGACAGGCAATGAACACTGAAGCTTTCTTT.

The V gene is TRBV7-9, the J gene TRBJ1-2, with D tentatively TRBD1 (5 bases). CDR3 length: 10 residues. Germline-derived CDR1 and CDR2 are SEHNR and FQNEAQ (reference sequence). V lost 10 bases and J lost 6, with 9 bases in between. CDR3: CATAGDGYTF. Written as DNA, the CDR3 is TGTGCCACTGCGGGGGATGGCTACACCTTC.